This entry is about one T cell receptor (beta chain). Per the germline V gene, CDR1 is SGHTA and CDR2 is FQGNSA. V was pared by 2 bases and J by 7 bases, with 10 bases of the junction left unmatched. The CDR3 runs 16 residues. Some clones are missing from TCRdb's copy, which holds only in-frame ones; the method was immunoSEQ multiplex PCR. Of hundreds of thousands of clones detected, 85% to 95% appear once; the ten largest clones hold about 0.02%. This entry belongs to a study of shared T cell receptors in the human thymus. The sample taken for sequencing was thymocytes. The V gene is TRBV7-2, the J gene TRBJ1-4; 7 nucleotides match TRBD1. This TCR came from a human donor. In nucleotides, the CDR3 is TGTGCCAGCAGCTTAAAGAGGGTAGGGGGCGTTGAAAAACTGTTTTTT. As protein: CASSLKRVGGVEKLFF.